This paragraph covers one T cell receptor (beta chain) sequence. Antigen specificity is unknown. Trimming cost V 5 bases and J 8 bases, with 15 bases left between them. The CDR3 extends over 13 amino acids. Per germline, CDR1 SGHTA and CDR2 FQGNSA. The method was immunoSEQ multiplex PCR; TCRdb's version includes in-frame clones alone and lacks a portion of them. The data contain roughly 80,000 clones, nearly 85% of them seen just once; the ten biggest clones take up 2.5% to 3%. The sample originates from a study of T cell responses to AZD1222 COVID-19 vaccine. Study-level points and caveats: With dominance at 160-218 and 743-854, vaccine-associated CD4 TCRs spanned spike. Females made up more of the donors, who were largely white British, and clonal diversity may have come out too low.

The receptor's source is an adult in good health. This specimen was peripheral blood, taken on day 0 of AZD1222 vaccination. The chain couples TRBV7-2 to TRBJ1-2, with D perhaps TRBD1 (6 bases). This CDR3 is CASSANREGGYTF. The CDR3 region has the DNA TGTGCCAGCAGCGCCAACAGGGAAGGGGGCTACACCTTC.